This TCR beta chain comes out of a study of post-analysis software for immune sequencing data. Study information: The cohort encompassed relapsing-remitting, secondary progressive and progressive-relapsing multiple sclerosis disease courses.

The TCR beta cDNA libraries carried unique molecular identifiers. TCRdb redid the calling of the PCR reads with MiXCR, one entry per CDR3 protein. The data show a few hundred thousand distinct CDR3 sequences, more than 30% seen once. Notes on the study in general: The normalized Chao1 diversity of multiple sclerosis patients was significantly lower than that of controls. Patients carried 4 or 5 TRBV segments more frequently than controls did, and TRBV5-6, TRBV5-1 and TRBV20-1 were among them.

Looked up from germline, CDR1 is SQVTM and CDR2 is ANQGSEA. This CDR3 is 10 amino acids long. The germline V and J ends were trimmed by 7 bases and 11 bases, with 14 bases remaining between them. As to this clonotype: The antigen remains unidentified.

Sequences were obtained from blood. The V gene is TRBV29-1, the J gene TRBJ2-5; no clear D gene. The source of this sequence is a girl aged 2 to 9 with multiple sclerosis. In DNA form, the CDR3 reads TGCAGCGACCTGCACAATGAGCAGTACTTC. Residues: CSDLHNEQYF.